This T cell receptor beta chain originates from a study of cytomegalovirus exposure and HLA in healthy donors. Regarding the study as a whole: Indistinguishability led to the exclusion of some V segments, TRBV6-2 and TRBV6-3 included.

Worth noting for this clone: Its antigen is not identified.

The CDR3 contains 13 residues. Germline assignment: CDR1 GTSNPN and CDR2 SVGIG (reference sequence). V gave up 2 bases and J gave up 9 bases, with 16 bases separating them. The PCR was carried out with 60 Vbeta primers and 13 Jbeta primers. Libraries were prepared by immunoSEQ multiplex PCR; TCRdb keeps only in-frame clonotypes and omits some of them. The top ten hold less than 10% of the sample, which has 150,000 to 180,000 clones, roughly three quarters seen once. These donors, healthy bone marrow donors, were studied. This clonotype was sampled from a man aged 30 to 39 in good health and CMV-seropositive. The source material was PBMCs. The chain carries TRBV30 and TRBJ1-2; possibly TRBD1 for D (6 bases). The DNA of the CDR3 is TGTGCCTGGAGTAGTTCAGGGGTTTATCGCTACACCTTC. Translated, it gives CAWSSSGVYRYTF.